One and the same sample provided the 32 T cell receptor beta chains below, sequenced in a study of CD8+ T cells in alopecia areata. Extraction and reverse transcription of RNA yielded cDNA as the sequencing template. The table came from immunoSEQ multiplex PCR; TCRdb's copy has only in-frame clones and leaves some out. The sample has roughly 250,000 clones, less than 80% seen once; the top ten hold approximately 1.2%. This specimen was CD4+ T cells sorted from blood, taken at week 0. These receptor sequences come from a human donor with alopecia areata.

The CDR3 DNA follows: TGTGCCTGGAGTGTCTCTTGGCCTGTGGACACTGAAGCTTTCTTT. Translating gives CAWSVSWPVDTEAFF. J is TRBJ1-1 and V is TRBV30; no reliable D call. Germline loops: CDR1 GTSNPN, CDR2 SVGIG (reference sequence). This CDR3 is 15 amino acids long. Trimming removed 0 bases from V and 3 bases from J, with 14 bases in between.

This clone was observed a single time. The chain couples TRBV6-5 to TRBJ1-6, with D possibly TRBD1 on 5 matching bases. CDR3 length: 15 residues. Germline CDR1 and CDR2: MNHEY and SVGAGI. The V end was cut by 5 bases, the J end by 6 bases, with 14 bases between. In nucleotides, the CDR3 is TGTGCCAGCAGTGCCTCCCAGGGTCCTAATTCACCCCTCCACTTT. Its protein is CASSASQGPNSPLHF.

J is TRBJ2-3 and V is TRBV29-1; the match to TRBD2 covers 9 bases. V was pared by 5 bases and J by 1 base, with 4 bases of the junction left unmatched. From germline, CDR1 is SQVTM and CDR2 ANQGSEA. This CDR3 contains 14 residues. The CDR3 coding sequence is TGCAGCGTTCCGACTAGCGGAGGCACAGATACGCAGTATTTT. This gives the protein CSVPTSGGTDTQYF.

The J gene is TRBJ2-6, the V gene TRBV5-4; D tentatively reads TRBD1 or TRBD2 (6 bases each). Germline assignment: CDR1 SGHNT and CDR2 YYREEE (reference sequence). V was cut by 4 bases and J by 0 bases, with 14 bases left in between. The CDR3 is 17 residues long. The CDR3 DNA is TGTGCCAGCAGCCCAAGGGGGGCCGGCTCTGGGGCCAACGTCCTGACTTTC. Its translation is CASSPRGAGSGANVLTF.

This chain uses TRBV29-1 with TRBJ1-6, with a weak D call TRBD1 (5 bases). The CDR3 covers 13 residues. V was cut by 5 bases and J by 7 bases, with 12 bases left in between. From germline, CDR1 is SQVTM and CDR2 ANQGSEA. The CDR3 region has the DNA TGCAGCGTTTCGCAGGGTGTGAATTCACCCCTCCACTTT. It encodes CSVSQGVNSPLHF.

The rearrangement uses TRBV15 and TRBJ2-7, with D perhaps given as TRBD1 or TRBD2 (5 bases each). The CDR3 length is 15 residues. Trimming shortened V by 0 bases and J by 7 bases, and 16 bases separated the two germline ends. The germline V gene has CDR1 LNHNV and CDR2 YYDKDF (reference sequence). CDR3 coding DNA: TGTGCCACCAGCAGAGATGGGGGTCGATCGGAGGAGCAGTACTTC. Translating it yields CATSRDGGRSEEQYF.

The chain has TRBV14 and TRBJ2-7; the D call may be TRBD1 or TRBD2 (5 bases each). V was clipped by 4 bases and J by 1 base, with 17 bases between them. This CDR3 region has 16 residues. CDR1 SGHDN and CDR2 FVKESK come from the germline V gene. CDR3 DNA sequence: TGTGCCAGCAGCCCCCTCGGGGCAGGTCGTTCCTACGAGCAGTACTTC. Its translation is CASSPLGAGRSYEQYF.

The rearrangement links TRBV30 to TRBJ2-3; D is unclear. Trimming cost V 7 bases and J 2 bases, with 13 bases left between them. CDR1 is GTSNPN, CDR2 SVGIG, per germline (reference sequence). The CDR3 contains 13 residues. CDR3 bases: TGTGCCTTCCGGACCCGTCACACAGATACGCAGTATTTT. This codes for CAFRTRHTDTQYF.

The sample holds a few counts of this clone. This rearrangement joins TRBV4-3 to TRBJ1-1; the match to TRBD1 covers 9 bases. CDR3 length equals 14 residues. With V trimmed by 3 bases and J by 8 bases, 7 bases remained unmatched. The germline V gene encodes CDR1 LGHNA and CDR2 YSLEER. CDR3 residues: CASSHPGGTGEAFF. CDR3 coding DNA: TGCGCCAGCAGCCATCCAGGCGGGACAGGGGAAGCTTTCTTT.

This clone was observed a handful of times. This chain links TRBV5-6 with TRBJ2-1; 7 bases are a match to TRBD1. Germline V gene sequence: CDR1 SGHDT, CDR2 YYEEEE. The CDR3 has 14 residues. V lost 4 bases and J lost 6; bases outside the gene matches: 7. The DNA for the CDR3 is TGTGCCAGCAGCACCGACAGGGTGAGCAATGAGCAGTTCTTC. Translation: CASSTDRVSNEQFF. The full variable domain, its missing parts supplied by reference TRBV5-6 and TRBJ2-1, is DAGVTQSPTHLIKTRGQQVTLRCSPKSGHDTVSWYQQALGQGPQFIFQYYEEEERQRGNFPDRFSGHQFPNYSSELNVNALLLGDSALYLCASSTDRVSNEQFFGPGTRLTVL.

V is TRBV30 and J is TRBJ1-5; possibly TRBD1 for D (5 bases). The CDR3 runs 14 residues. Between the trimmed V and J ends, which lost 5 bases and 0 bases, there was a span of 11 bases. Germline CDR1 GTSNPN, CDR2 SVGIG (reference sequence). CDR3 DNA: TGTGCCTGGCAAGACAGTAATAGCAATCAGCCCCAGCATTTT. Its translation is CAWQDSNSNQPQHF.

The chain carries TRBV29-1 and TRBJ1-1, with 8 bases fitting TRBD1. The CDR3 sequence is 13 residues long. The germline gives CDR1 SQVTM, CDR2 ANQGSEA. The V segment lost 6 bases and the J segment 1 base; nucleotides outside the gene matches: 4. In DNA, the CDR3 is TGCAGCGTCAGGACAGGGTGGAACACTGAAGCTTTCTTT. This encodes CSVRTGWNTEAFF.

The count of this clone is one. The chain carries TRBV29-1 and TRBJ2-5; D call uncertain. Trimming left V 4 bases short and J 3 bases short, with 9 bases between. The germline CDR1 and CDR2 sequences are SQVTM and ANQGSEA. The CDR3 sequence is 12 residues long. CDR3 in DNA: TGCAGCGTTGCCTACATCGAAGAGACCCAGTACTTC. This codes for CSVAYIEETQYF.

V gene TRBV29-1 combines with J gene TRBJ2-5; 8 bases align to TRBD1. Germline loops: CDR1 SQVTM, CDR2 ANQGSEA. Unmatched junction bases numbered 6, after V lost 5 bases and J lost 4 bases. This CDR3 is 13 amino acids long. CDR3 coding DNA: TGCAGCGTTCCAGGGACAGGCGGAGAGACCCAGTACTTC. Its translation: CSVPGTGGETQYF.

This clone was detected a few times. The gene calls are TRBV30 and TRBJ2-4; the D gene is possibly TRBD2 (7 bases). Trimming removed 4 bases at V and 9 bases at J, with 10 bases between. The CDR3 runs 11 residues. Per germline, CDR1 GTSNPN and CDR2 SVGIG (reference sequence). The CDR3 spells CAWTGGGIQYF. For the CDR3, the DNA is TGTGCCTGGACGGGGGGCGGCATTCAGTACTTC.

This clone occurred a few times. At one end, the junction sequence differs from germline, possibly due to a read error. The V call is TRBV5-1, the J call TRBJ2-7; 9 bases align to TRBD1. This CDR3 contains 15 residues. The germline V gene encodes CDR1 SGHRS and CDR2 YFSETQ. This CDR3 is CASTLAGQGLYEQYF. The DNA of the CDR3 is TGCGCCAGCACCTTGGCCGGACAGGGGCTATACGAGCAGTACTTC. The variable domain in full, completed from reference TRBV5-1 and TRBJ2-7, reads KAGVTQTPRYLIKTRGQQVTLSCSPISGHRSVSWYQQTPGQGLQFLFEYFSETQRNKGNFPGRFSGRQFSNSRSEMNVSTLELGDSALYLCASTLAGQGLYEQYFGPGTRLTVT.

This clone appeared a few times. The chain employs TRBV29-1 and TRBJ2-3; 8 positions agree with TRBD2. The CDR3 runs 14 residues. Per germline, CDR1 SQVTM and CDR2 ANQGSEA. V was clipped by 6 bases and J by 2 bases; unmatched bases: 7. The CDR3, as DNA: TGCAGCGTCGAGCGGGGGCCCATCACAGATACGCAGTATTTT. It is translated as CSVERGPITDTQYF.

The chain uses TRBV11-2 and TRBJ2-2; TRBD2 might be the D (5 bases). The V gene's germline CDR1 is SGHAT and CDR2 FQNNGV. This CDR3 has 14 residues. With 7 bases removed from V and 1 base from J, the gap between germline ends came to 10 bases. The CDR3 protein is CASNIARNTGELFF. CDR3 nucleotides: TGTGCCAGCAATATAGCGCGGAACACCGGGGAGCTGTTTTTT. Full variable domain (outside the CDR3, taken from reference TRBV11-2 and TRBJ2-2): EAGVAQSPRYKIIEKRQSVAFWCNPISGHATLYWYQQILGQGPKLLIQFQNNGVVDDSQLPKDRFSAERLKGVDSTLKIQPAKLEDSAVYLCASNIARNTGELFFGEGSRLTVL.

This clone was detected only a few times. The gene calls are TRBV5-4 and TRBJ1-1; D might be TRBD1 (6 bases). The ends were cut back, 5 bases at V and 7 bases at J, with 18 bases in the middle. Germline V gene data show CDR1 as SGHNT and CDR2 as YYREEE (reference sequence). This CDR3 contains 14 residues. DNA for the CDR3: TGTGCCAGCAGACGCCAAGGGCAGGGGATTGAAGCTTTCTTT. The encoded protein is CASRRQGQGIEAFF.

The chain couples TRBV30 to TRBJ1-5; weak D call: TRBD1 (5 bases). This CDR3 has 14 amino acids. V lost 2 bases, J lost 1 base, and 9 bases lay in between. Germline V gene sequence: CDR1 GTSNPN, CDR2 SVGIG (reference sequence). The CDR3 DNA follows: TGTGCCTGGAGTCGGGGGAGAAGCAATCAGCCCCAGCATTTT. Its protein product is CAWSRGRSNQPQHF.

The V gene is TRBV30, the J gene TRBJ2-7; 9 nucleotides agree with TRBD1. This CDR3 comprises 15 residues. Per the germline V gene, CDR1 is GTSNPN and CDR2 is SVGIG (reference sequence). V was clipped by 4 bases and J by 2 bases; unmatched bases: 9. Written as DNA, the CDR3 is TGTGCCTGGACCAACGACAGGGGGACTCCCTACGAGCAGTACTTC. Amino acid sequence: CAWTNDRGTPYEQYF.

This sequence joins TRBV4-2 and TRBJ1-1, with 8 bases aligning to TRBD1. With V trimmed by 2 bases and J by 4 bases, 9 bases remained unmatched. Germline lookup yields CDR1 LGHNA and CDR2 YNFKEQ. The CDR3 is 16 residues long. This chain's CDR3 is CASSQFAATGGTEAFF. DNA of the CDR3: TGTGCCAGCAGCCAATTCGCCGCTACAGGGGGCACTGAAGCTTTCTTT.

This CDR3 reads CASSFQGQETQYF. CDR3 DNA: TGTGCCAGCAGCTTCCAGGGACAAGAGACCCAGTACTTC. This rearrangement joins TRBV2 to TRBJ2-5, with a weak D call TRBD1 (5 bases). The ends were cut back, 6 bases at V and 2 bases at J, with 10 bases in the middle. Germline CDR1 SNHLY, CDR2 FYNNEI. The CDR3 runs to 13 residues.

This clone occurred a few times. The chain carries TRBV7-2 and TRBJ2-7, with D possibly matching TRBD1 (5 bases). Germline V gives CDR1 SGHTA, CDR2 FQGNSA. The CDR3 has 15 amino acids. V lost 5 bases and J lost 0, with 14 bases in between. The CDR3 DNA is TGTGCCAGCAGCCCGACAGTTCCAAGCTCCTACGAGCAGTACTTC. It codes for CASSPTVPSSYEQYF.

For this clone: The same CDR3 arises from other DNA sequences in this sample as well. The chain uses TRBV6-5 and TRBJ2-7, with D unresolved. CDR3 length: 11 residues. CDR1 is MNHEY and CDR2 is SVGAGI in the germline V gene. Trimming took 5 bases from V and 3 from J, leaving 5 bases between them. As DNA, the CDR3 is TGTGCCAGCAGTCGGAACTACGAGCAGTACTTC. Protein product: CASSRNYEQYF.

Remarks on this clone: This specimen includes other DNA sequences encoding the same CDR3. V gene TRBV5-1 combines with J gene TRBJ2-5; 11 bases line up with TRBD2. The CDR3 contains 15 residues. CDR1 is SGHRS, CDR2 YFSETQ, per germline. The V segment lost 4 bases and the J segment 3 bases; nucleotides outside the gene matches: 5. CDR3 sequence (DNA): TGCGCCAGCAGCGGAGGGACTAGCGGTGAAGAGACCCAGTACTTC. Its translation is CASSGGTSGEETQYF.

This chain uses TRBV5-1 with TRBJ1-2, with 7 bases aligning to TRBD1. Germline CDR1 reads SGHRS; CDR2 reads YFSETQ. V was pared by 4 bases and J by 5 bases, with 8 bases of the junction left unmatched. This CDR3 has 14 residues. The CDR3, as DNA: TGCGCCAGCAGCGAATTGACAGGGAGGTATGGCTACACCTTC. Amino acids: CASSELTGRYGYTF.

The chain recombines TRBV7-9 with TRBJ1-1; D might be TRBD1 (5 bases). V was clipped by 5 bases and J by 5 bases, with 12 bases between them. CDR3 length: 13 residues. The V gene's germline CDR1 is SEHNR and CDR2 FQNEAQ (reference sequence). CDR3 in amino acids: CASSTDSLTEAFF. The DNA of the CDR3 is TGTGCCAGCAGCACAGACAGTCTTACTGAAGCTTTCTTT.

This rearrangement joins TRBV27 to TRBJ2-1; 14 bases are shared with TRBD2. This CDR3 is 17 amino acids long. Trimming took 5 bases from V and 9 from J; bases not matched to a gene: 12. Per the germline V gene, CDR1 is MNHEY and CDR2 is SMNVEV (reference sequence). The CDR3 region is CASSILGTSGGFGEQFF. CDR3 DNA sequence: TGTGCCAGCAGTATCCTCGGGACTAGCGGGGGATTTGGTGAGCAGTTCTTC.

The J gene is TRBJ2-5, the V gene TRBV2; no firm D call. This CDR3 spans 11 amino acids. V shed 8 bases and J shed 2 bases, with 6 bases lying between them. Germline values: CDR1 SNHLY, CDR2 FYNNEI. CDR3 loop: CASCEQETQYF. CDR3 sequence (DNA): TGTGCCAGCTGCGAACAAGAGACCCAGTACTTC.

This chain links TRBV10-3 with TRBJ2-1, with TRBD2 matching 14 bases. Germline V gene lookup returns CDR1 ENHRY and CDR2 SYGVKD. This CDR3 comprises 14 residues. V lost 6 bases to trimming and J lost 8 bases; unmatched junction nucleotides: 3. Here the CDR3 DNA reads TGTGCCATCAGCGGGACTAGCGGGGGCGATGAGCAGTTCTTC. The encoded protein is CAISGTSGGDEQFF.

This rearrangement joins TRBV7-9 to TRBJ2-1; a possible D gene is TRBD2 (6 bases). Germline V gives CDR1 SEHNR, CDR2 FQNEAQ (reference sequence). Deletions cut 3 bases from V and 6 bases from J, with 12 bases between. The CDR3 is made up of 14 amino acids. The CDR3 region has the DNA TGTGCCAGCAGCTTGCTCCAGGGAGGCAATGAGCAGTTCTTC. It yields the protein CASSLLQGGNEQFF.